The 27 T cell receptor beta chains below come from one sample, sequenced in a study of T cell clonotyping in hematopoietic cell transplantation. Only in-frame clones appear in the TCRdb table, and some are missing; sequencing was by immunoSEQ multiplex PCR. The data show around 26,000 clones, roughly 84% seen once. Time point given: recipient sample about 28 days before transplant, after cytoreduction. The sequences come from peripheral blood mononuclear cells, collected before stem cell transplant. The source of these receptors is a man between 40 and 49 years old with acute myeloid leukemia. Some clones in this sample may be carry-over from other donors' samples.

The V call is TRBV6-1, the J call TRBJ2-3; TRBD2 is a possible D gene (5 bases). V was cut by 2 bases and J by 3 bases, with 9 bases left in between. The V gene's germline CDR1 is MNHNS and CDR2 SASEGT. The CDR3 contains 14 residues. The DNA for the CDR3 is TGTGCCAGCAGTGAAACGAGGGATACAGATACGCAGTATTTT. It specifies CASSETRDTDTQYF.

This CDR3 reads CSARDGPLQYF. CDR3 sequence (DNA): TGCAGTGCTAGAGATGGACCGCTCCAGTACTTC. This rearrangement joins TRBV20-1 to TRBJ2-7; no clear D gene. Germline V gene sequence: CDR1 DFQATT, CDR2 SNEGSKA (reference sequence). Trimming left V 0 bases short and J 10 bases short, with 10 bases between. The length of the CDR3 is 11 residues.

In the case of this clone: Other nucleotide sequences in the sample specify the same CDR3. The chain carries TRBV15 and TRBJ2-7, with 12 bases fitting TRBD1. Germline CDR1 LNHNV, CDR2 YYDKDF (reference sequence). CDR3 length: 14 amino acids. The V and J ends lost 3 bases and 7 bases, in that order; junction bases with no gene match: 4. Here the CDR3 reads CATSRGQGAREQYF. In DNA form, the CDR3 reads TGTGCCACCAGCAGGGGACAGGGGGCGCGAGAGCAGTACTTC.

The V and J genes are TRBV5-4 and TRBJ2-3; TRBD1 matches 8 bases. CDR3 length: 15 amino acids. The ends lost 6 bases at V and 1 base at J; junction bases unmatched: 7. CDR1 and CDR2 from the germline V gene are SGHNT and YYREEE (reference sequence). The CDR3 sequence is CASTGGPSGTDTQYF. In DNA form, the CDR3 reads TGTGCCAGCACAGGGGGCCCTTCAGGCACAGATACGCAGTATTTT.

The gene calls are TRBV5-6 and TRBJ2-7; TRBD2 matches 12 bases. Unmatched junction bases numbered 10, after V lost 5 bases and J lost 4 bases. In germline, CDR1 is SGHDT, CDR2 YYEEEE. The CDR3 length is 16 residues. The CDR3 loop is CASSSSALAGGYEQYF. The CDR3 region has the DNA TGTGCCAGCAGTTCAAGCGCACTAGCGGGAGGATACGAGCAGTACTTC.

V is TRBV28 and J is TRBJ1-1, with D perhaps TRBD1 (5 bases). Germline loops: CDR1 MDHEN, CDR2 SYDVKM. The CDR3 is 12 residues long. Deletions cut 4 bases from V and 6 bases from J, with 9 bases between. CDR3 region: CASSWGGAEAFF. Written as DNA, the CDR3 is TGTGCCAGCAGTTGGGGGGGAGCTGAAGCTTTCTTT.

The chain recombines TRBV5-1 with TRBJ1-5, with no clear D. This CDR3 is built from 16 residues. CDR1 and CDR2 (germline): SGHRS, YFSETQ. The V end lost 0 bases, the J end lost 0 bases, and 10 bases lay between the germline ends. The CDR3 reads CASSLAQTNSNQPQHF. Here the CDR3 DNA reads TGCGCCAGCAGCTTGGCGCAGACAAATAGCAATCAGCCCCAGCATTTT.

V and J are TRBV11-3 and TRBJ2-7, with 7 bases fitting TRBD1. The CDR3 sequence is 12 residues long. CDR1 and CDR2 (germline): SGHNT, YENEEA. V lost 5 bases to trimming and J lost 5 bases; unmatched junction nucleotides: 3. CDR3 loop: CASSLTGNEQYF. CDR3 DNA sequence: TGTGCCAGCAGCCTGACAGGGAACGAGCAGTACTTC.

The gene calls are TRBV2 and TRBJ1-1; D perhaps matches TRBD1 (6 bases). The CDR3 consists of 16 residues. Looked up from germline, CDR1 is SNHLY and CDR2 is FYNNEI. The ends were cut back, 5 bases at V and 6 bases at J, with 22 bases in the middle. The CDR3 sequence: CASSFSTQGRYAEAFF. The CDR3 DNA follows: TGTGCCAGCAGTTTCTCCACTCAGGGGCGGTACGCTGAAGCTTTCTTT.

The rearrangement joins TRBV6-5 to TRBJ1-3; the D is unclear. Germline V lookup: CDR1 MNHEY, CDR2 SVGAGI. V was trimmed by 0 bases and J by 6 bases, leaving 15 bases between them. This CDR3 comprises 16 residues. The CDR3 loop is CASSYSPVPNKNTIYF. The DNA for the CDR3 is TGTGCCAGCAGTTACTCCCCGGTTCCCAACAAAAACACCATATATTTT.

For this clone: Other nucleotide sequences in the sample specify the same CDR3. The rearrangement uses TRBV19 and TRBJ1-5; TRBD1 agrees at 9 bases. V shed 3 bases and J 7 bases; nucleotides not matched to a gene: 4. Germline V gene data show CDR1 as LNHDA and CDR2 as SQIVND (reference sequence). The CDR3 consists of 14 residues. CDR3 sequence: CASSIWTGDQPQHF. The CDR3 DNA reads as TGTGCCAGTAGTATTTGGACAGGGGACCAGCCCCAGCATTTT.

The chain joins TRBV2 to TRBJ1-2, with 10 bases that match TRBD1. Germline V gives CDR1 SNHLY, CDR2 FYNNEI. CDR3 size: 14 residues. V shed 2 bases and J 8 bases; nucleotides not matched to a gene: 5. DNA for the CDR3: TGTGCCAGCAGTGAACCTCCGGGACAGGGGGGCTACACCTTC. It yields the protein CASSEPPGQGGYTF. Full variable domain (outside the CDR3, taken from reference TRBV2 and TRBJ1-2): EPEVTQTPSHQVTQMGQEVILRCVPISNHLYFYWYRQILGQKVEFLVSFYNNEISEKSEIFDDQFSVERPDGSNFTLKIRSTKLEDSAMYFCASSEPPGQGGYTFGSGTRLTVV.

This clone was detected only once. The rearrangement joins TRBV6-1 to TRBJ1-2; TRBD1 might be the D (5 bases). The V gene lost 0 bases and the J gene lost 8 bases, with 19 bases spanning the gap. The CDR3 has 16 residues. The germline V gene has CDR1 MNHNS and CDR2 SASEGT. In DNA, the CDR3 is TGTGCCAGCAGTGAAGCTCTGGGACCGGGATTCGGGGGCTACACCTTC. It is translated as CASSEALGPGFGGYTF.

The rearrangement links TRBV30 to TRBJ2-1, with D maybe TRBD2 (5 bases). Looked up from germline, CDR1 is GTSNPN and CDR2 is SVGIG (reference sequence). CDR3 length equals 12 residues. V dropped 0 bases and J dropped 16 bases, with 16 bases sitting between them. In nucleotides, the CDR3 is TGTGCCTGGAGTGTACTGAGAGGGCCGGACTTCTTC. Its translation is CAWSVLRGPDFF.

The rearrangement links TRBV7-9 to TRBJ1-1; 7 bases line up with TRBD1. The CDR3 totals 15 residues. Looked up from germline, CDR1 is SEHNR and CDR2 is FQNEAQ (reference sequence). V was clipped by 1 base and J by 1 base; unmatched bases: 3. In DNA, the CDR3 is TGTGCCAGCAGCTTAGGGGGACAGCAGAACACTGAAGCTTTCTTT. Its protein is CASSLGGQQNTEAFF.

The V gene is TRBV4-2, the J gene TRBJ1-6; D possibly corresponds to TRBD1 (5 bases). CDR3 length equals 16 residues. Germline CDR1 and CDR2: LGHNA and YNFKEQ. Between the trimmed V and J ends, which lost 0 bases and 7 bases, there was a span of 13 bases. As DNA, the CDR3 is TGTGCCAGCAGCCAAGATCGGGGACTCCCAAATTCACCCCTCCACTTT. This encodes CASSQDRGLPNSPLHF.

The chain couples TRBV28 to TRBJ1-5; D is uncertain. Trimming removed 7 bases from V and 3 bases from J, with 13 bases in between. The CDR3 totals 14 residues. Germline V gene lookup returns CDR1 MDHEN and CDR2 SYDVKM. This chain's CDR3 is CASITPTFNQPQHF. DNA of the CDR3: TGTGCCAGCATCACCCCCACTTTCAATCAGCCCCAGCATTTT.

V usage is TRBV18 and J usage is TRBJ1-4, with D maybe TRBD1 (6 bases). Germline V gene lookup returns CDR1 KGHSH and CDR2 LQKENI. This CDR3 has 13 amino acids. Deletions cut 3 bases from V and 5 bases from J, with 7 bases between. The CDR3: CASSPDRNEKLFF. The CDR3 nucleotides read TGTGCCAGCTCACCGGACAGAAATGAAAAACTGTTTTTT. Based on the CDR3 plus reference TRBV18 and TRBJ1-4, the full variable domain is NAGVMQNPRHLVRRRGQEARLRCSPMKGHSHVYWYRQLPEEGLKFMVYLQKENIIDESGMPKERFSAEFPKEGPSILRIQQVVRGDSAAYFCASSPDRNEKLFFGSGTQLSVL.

The chain uses TRBV18 and TRBJ2-2; no firm D call. Germline V gene lookup returns CDR1 KGHSH and CDR2 LQKENI. The length of the CDR3 is 16 residues. Trimming cost V 0 bases and J 8 bases, with 16 bases left between them. The CDR3 reads CASSPPQLRGRGELFF. The CDR3 DNA reads TGTGCCAGCTCACCACCGCAGCTACGTGGTCGGGGGGAGCTGTTTTTT.

This chain links TRBV6-5 with TRBJ1-2; D gene unclear. The germline V gene encodes CDR1 MNHEY and CDR2 SVGAGI. CDR3 length: 14 amino acids. The V and J ends lost 8 bases and 1 base respectively, with 14 bases between them. Here the CDR3 reads CASRPRPLNYGYTF. As DNA, the CDR3 is TGTGCCAGCCGACCCCGACCTCTTAACTATGGCTACACCTTC.

This chain joins TRBV5-1 and TRBJ2-1; weak D call: TRBD2 (6 bases). CDR1 and CDR2 from the germline V gene are SGHRS and YFSETQ. This CDR3 is 17 amino acids long. Trimming shortened V by 1 base and J by 6 bases, and 20 bases separated the two germline ends. CDR3 sequence (DNA): TGCGCCAGCAGCTTGTGGAGGGGTAGGCCTACTAGCAATGAGCAGTTCTTC. This encodes CASSLWRGRPTSNEQFF.

V and J are TRBV7-9 and TRBJ2-7; D is undetermined. The length of the CDR3 is 15 residues. Germline CDR1 is SEHNR and CDR2 is FQNEAQ (reference sequence). V was trimmed by 1 base and J by 6 bases, leaving 16 bases between them. The CDR3 protein is CASSLVGEVRVEQYF. CDR3 in DNA: TGTGCCAGCAGCTTAGTAGGTGAGGTACGGGTCGAGCAGTACTTC. Full variable domain (remainder filled in from reference TRBV7-9 and TRBJ2-7): DTGVSQNPRHKITKRGQNVTFRCDPISEHNRLYWYRQTLGQGPEFLTYFQNEAQLEKSRLLSDRFSAERPKGSFSTLEIQRTEQGDSAMYLCASSLVGEVRVEQYFGPGTRLTVT.

This chain connects TRBV11-1 to TRBJ2-7; 9 bases fit TRBD1. The V gene's germline CDR1 is SGHAT and CDR2 FQDESV (reference sequence). The CDR3 runs 15 residues. Trimming removed 6 bases from V and 4 bases from J; junction bases left unmatched: 10. This CDR3 is CASRQRTGGGYEQYF. The CDR3 nucleotides are TGTGCCAGCAGGCAAAGAACAGGGGGCGGGTACGAGCAGTACTTC.

There are a few counts of this clone. This chain joins TRBV28 and TRBJ1-2; TRBD1 matches 8 bases. The trim removed 3 bases at V and 0 bases at J, leaving 6 bases unmatched. This CDR3 has 16 amino acids. Germline-derived CDR1 and CDR2 are MDHEN and SYDVKM. CDR3 nucleotide sequence: TGTGCCAGCAGTTTGGCCCCAGGGGGCCCTAACTATGGCTACACCTTC. Protein sequence: CASSLAPGGPNYGYTF.

The chain links TRBV7-2 to TRBJ1-2, with no clear D. The CDR3 covers 15 residues. V lost 5 bases and J 7 bases, leaving 20 bases between the germline ends. Germline V gene lookup returns CDR1 SGHTA and CDR2 FQGNSA. CDR3: CASSQRWGSLGGYTF. The DNA for the CDR3 is TGTGCCAGCAGCCAGAGGTGGGGTTCCCTTGGTGGCTACACCTTC.

The chain employs TRBV14 and TRBJ1-6, with no clear D. CDR1 and CDR2 from the germline V gene are SGHDN and FVKESK. Trimming took 1 base from V and 9 from J, leaving 10 bases between them. The CDR3 totals 14 residues. CDR3 sequence reads: CASSQVLGSSPLHF. CDR3 sequence (DNA): TGTGCCAGCAGCCAAGTACTGGGTTCTTCACCCCTCCACTTT. The full variable domain, rest sourced from reference TRBV14 and TRBJ1-6, is EAGVTQFPSHSVIEKGQTVTLRCDPISGHDNLYWYRRVMGKEIKFLLHFVKESKQDESGMPNNRFLAERTGGTYSTLKVQPAELEDSGVYFCASSQVLGSSPLHFGNGTRLTVT.

V and J are TRBV19 and TRBJ1-3, with D uncertain. The CDR3 totals 15 residues. The V end lost 7 bases, the J end lost 0 bases, and 13 bases lay between the germline ends. In germline, CDR1 is LNHDA, CDR2 SQIVND (reference sequence). This CDR3 is CASTGPADSGNTIYF. The CDR3 DNA sequence: TGTGCCAGTACAGGTCCAGCAGACTCTGGAAACACCATATATTTT.